Following are 10 T cell receptor beta chains from one sample sequenced in a study of technical replicates of blood from a few donors. Libraries were prepared by immunoSEQ multiplex PCR; TCRdb keeps only in-frame clonotypes and omits some of them. The data hold tens of thousands of clones, with around 90% observed a single time. Sequencing was done on a sample of T cells isolated from PBMCs. These receptors came from a human donor in good health.

The chain has TRBV21-1 and TRBJ1-4. TRBV21-1 is tagged as a pseudogene. This CDR3 comprises 14 residues. DNA of the CDR3: TGTGCCAGCAGCAAAAGGGAGCCATATGAAAAACTGTTTTTT. It is translated as CASSKREPYEKLFF.

This chain joins TRBV27 and TRBJ1-5, with 7 bases fitting TRBD1. V lost 5 bases, J lost 4 bases, and 8 bases stayed unmatched. Looked up from germline, CDR1 is MNHEY and CDR2 is SMNVEV (reference sequence). This CDR3 contains 15 residues. CDR3: CASSLRGVSNQPQHF. CDR3 DNA sequence: TGTGCCAGCAGTCTCAGGGGGGTATCTAATCAGCCCCAGCATTTT.

The genes are TRBV5-4 and TRBJ1-1; possibly TRBD1 for D (6 bases). The germline gives CDR1 SGHNT, CDR2 YYREEE (reference sequence). The CDR3 has 13 residues. V lost 1 base, J lost 4 bases, and 8 bases lay in between. CDR3 sequence: CASSLQGGTEAFF. The DNA of the CDR3 is TGTGCCAGCAGCTTGCAAGGGGGCACTGAAGCTTTCTTT. Looking up the rest from reference TRBV5-4 and TRBJ1-1 gives the full variable domain: ETGVTQSPTHLIKTRGQQVTLRCSSQSGHNTVSWYQQALGQGPQFIFQYYREEENGRGNFPPRFSGLQFPNYSSELNVNALELDDSALYLCASSLQGGTEAFFGQGTRLTVV.

The rearrangement joins TRBV2 to TRBJ2-2; a weak D match, TRBD2 (5 bases). Germline CDR1 is SNHLY and CDR2 is FYNNEI. This CDR3 has 12 amino acids. V was clipped by 7 bases and J by 5 bases, with 8 bases between them. Here the CDR3 DNA reads TGTGCCAGCATGGGAGTTACCGGGGAGCTGTTTTTT. Translated, it gives CASMGVTGELFF.

This CDR3 reads CASRQGLAGGLYTQYF. CDR3 bases: TGCGCCAGCAGGCAAGGACTAGCGGGGGGCTTATATACGCAGTATTTT. V and J are TRBV5-1 and TRBJ2-3, with 14 bases identical to TRBD2. J lost 7 bases, V lost 5 bases, and 9 bases had no gene match. CDR3 length: 16 amino acids. The germline V gene encodes CDR1 SGHRS and CDR2 YFSETQ.

The chain carries TRBV28 and TRBJ1-2; a possible D gene is TRBD1 (6 bases). The germline V gene has CDR1 MDHEN and CDR2 SYDVKM. Deletions cut 5 bases from V and 3 bases from J, with 16 bases between. This CDR3 spans 15 amino acids. The CDR3 reads CASSQTGGADYGYTF. CDR3 DNA sequence: TGTGCCAGCAGTCAAACGGGGGGCGCGGACTATGGCTACACCTTC.

This rearrangement joins TRBV27 to TRBJ1-2; 8 nucleotides line up with TRBD1. Trimming took 8 bases from V and 4 from J; bases not matched to a gene: 15. CDR3 size: 16 residues. Germline V gives CDR1 MNHEY, CDR2 SMNVEV (reference sequence). The CDR3 bases are TGTGCCAGCGGCCTTACCGGGACAGGTGCCCGCTATGGCTACACCTTC. Amino acid sequence: CASGLTGTGARYGYTF.

V and J are TRBV15 and TRBJ2-7; 12 bases agree with TRBD1. The CDR3 contains 13 residues. J was trimmed by 6 bases and V by 6 bases; bases with no gene match: 3. Germline assignment: CDR1 LNHNV and CDR2 YYDKDF (reference sequence). The DNA for the CDR3 is TGTGCCACCAGGCCGGGACAGGGGGCCGAGCAGTACTTC. Its translation is CATRPGQGAEQYF.

This chain links TRBV5-6 with TRBJ2-6, with D tentatively TRBD2 (7 bases). Germline V gene sequence: CDR1 SGHDT, CDR2 YYEEEE. This CDR3 has 16 amino acids. V was clipped by 4 bases and J by 2 bases, with 13 bases between them. The CDR3 DNA reads TGTGCCAGCAGCCGAGGGAGGGGGGCTGGGGCCAACGTCCTGACTTTC. This sequence encodes CASSRGRGAGANVLTF.

The CDR3 region has the DNA TGCGCCAGCAGCTTGAGGACAGATATCAATGAGCAGTTCTTC. Protein: CASSLRTDINEQFF. The chain carries TRBV5-1 and TRBJ2-1, with TRBD1 as a possible D gene (6 bases). This CDR3 has 14 amino acids. Germline CDR1 reads SGHRS; CDR2 reads YFSETQ. V shed 1 base and J shed 6 bases, with 11 bases lying between them.